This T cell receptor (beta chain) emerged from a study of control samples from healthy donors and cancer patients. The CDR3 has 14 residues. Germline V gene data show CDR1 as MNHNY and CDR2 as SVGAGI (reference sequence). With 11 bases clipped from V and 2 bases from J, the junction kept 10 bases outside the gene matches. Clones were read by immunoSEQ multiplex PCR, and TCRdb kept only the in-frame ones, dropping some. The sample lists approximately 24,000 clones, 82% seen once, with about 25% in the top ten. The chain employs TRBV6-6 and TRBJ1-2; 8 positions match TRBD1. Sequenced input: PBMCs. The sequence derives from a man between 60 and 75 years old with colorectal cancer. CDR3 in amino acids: CAGKGQDINYGYTF. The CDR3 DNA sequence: TGTGCCGGAAAGGGACAGGATATAAACTATGGCTACACCTTC.